This T cell receptor beta chain was recorded in a study of regulatory T cells in long-lasting Graves disease. Germline loops: CDR1 SNHLY, CDR2 FYNNEI. The CDR3 covers 13 residues. V was pared by 4 bases and J by 3 bases, with 0 bases of the junction left unmatched. Researchers made TCR beta libraries by using iRepertoire HTBI primers and running Arm-PCR on CDR3 regions. One entry per CDR3 protein, called by TCRdb with MiXCR from the multiplex PCR reads. The sample has hundreds of thousands of distinct CDR3 sequences; around 15% are singletons. The time point: newly diagnosed GD, antithyroid drugs for less than 3 months. The TCR library was made from RNA that had been extracted from PBMCs in TRIzol. This clonotype was detected many times.

The receptor comes from a female donor with Graves disease. This chain uses TRBV2 with TRBJ2-5; the match to TRBD2 covers 9 bases. The specimen comprised peripheral blood mononuclear cells (PBMCs), sampled at new diagnosis, from a patient treated with antithyroid drugs. CDR3: CASSGLAEETQYF. CDR3 sequence (DNA): TGTGCCAGCAGTGGACTAGCGGAAGAGACCCAGTACTTC.